This TCR beta chain is drawn from a study of blood T cell repertoires in COVID-19. Study information: Some COVID-19 samples were acute and others convalescent; all came from the United States, Italy and Spain. T cells, B-cell-depleted T cells, or PBMCs supplied cDNA or gDNA.

CDR3 length: 18 amino acids. In germline, CDR1 is MDHEN, CDR2 SYDVKM. Trimming cost V 2 bases and J 2 bases, with 19 bases left between them. As originally analysed: Amplifying reference gene primers gave estimates of nucleated cell counts. Produced via immunoSEQ multiplex PCR; TCRdb's table is partial and in-frame only. D and trimming come from the DNA, and the V and J calls and clone size come from that table. This sample has 150,000 to 200,000 clones, with around 87% found just once. This clonotype was obtained from a man aged 40-49 years with active or convalescent COVID-19. The chain has TRBV28 and TRBJ1-5; D possibly corresponds to TRBD1 (5 bases). What was sequenced was peripheral blood. CDR3 protein: CASSLPRWTQKRNQPQHF. CDR3 bases: TGTGCCAGCAGTTTACCCCGGTGGACACAAAAGCGCAATCAGCCCCAGCATTTT. Filled out from reference TRBV28 and TRBJ1-5, the complete variable domain reads DVKVTQSSRYLVKRTGEKVFLECVQDMDHENMFWYRQDPGLGLRLIYFSYDVKMKEKGDIPEGYSVSREKKERFSLILESASTNQTSMYLCASSLPRWTQKRNQPQHFGDGTRLSIL.